This is a list of T cell receptor beta chains from one sample in a study of blood T cell repertoires in COVID-19. Using immunoSEQ multiplex PCR, the repertoire was profiled, and TCRdb retains in-frame clones only, with some absent. Of roughly 16,000 clones in the sample, about four fifths were seen once. Sequencing was carried out using peripheral blood. The receptors were sampled from a man at least 80 years old with active COVID-19. The CDR3 runs from the conserved cysteine through the conserved F or W. Fields, in order: clone size, V gene, D gene, J gene, CDR3 DNA, CDR3 protein. The D gene is left open where the match is weak. Some rows have no size entry. The others give once, few or many, or a class for an expanded clone.

>few|TRBV7-9|TRBD2|TRBJ2-1
TGTGCCAGCAGCTTAGCGGGACTAGCGAGCTCCTACAATGAGCAGTTCTTC
CASSLAGLASSYNEQFF
>NA|TRBV7-9|NA|TRBJ2-2
TGTGCCAGCAGCTACAGCGGCGGGGAGCTGTTTTTT
CASSYSGGELFF
>NA|TRBV2|TRBD2|TRBJ2-5
TGTGCCAGCAGTGACCGACTAGCGGGACGGGAGACCCAGTACTTC
CASSDRLAGRETQYF
>NA|TRBV6-1|TRBD2|TRBJ2-5
TGTGCCAGCAGTGAAGCCGTACTAGCGGGAGCAGAGACCCAGTACTTC
CASSEAVLAGAETQYF
>NA|TRBV9|TRBD1|TRBJ2-7
TGTGCCAGCAGCCGTGGTGACAGGGTTCTCGACGAGCAGTACTTC
CASSRGDRVLDEQYF
>NA|TRBV10-3|TRBD2|TRBJ2-1
TGTGCCATCAGGGGCCCTAGCGGGAGGCAGTTCTTC
CAIRGPSGRQFF
>NA|TRBV18|NA|TRBJ2-3
TGTGCCAGCTCTGGGACTTCCACAGATACGCAGTATTTT
CASSGTSTDTQYF
>few|TRBV2|TRBD2|TRBJ2-1
TGTGCCAGCAGGGCGGGAGGAAGCTCCTACAATGAGCAGTTCTTC
CASRAGGSSYNEQFF
>NA|TRBV7-9|TRBD2|TRBJ2-3
TGTGCCAGCAGCTTGACTAGCGGGAGCACAGATACGCAGTATTTT
CASSLTSGSTDTQYF
>NA|TRBV5-6|TRBD2|TRBJ2-5
TGTGCCAGCAGCTTGGCGCACGGGAGGGCCAGCGGAGAGACCCAGTACTTC
CASSLAHGRASGETQYF
>NA|TRBV3-1/TRBV3-2|TRBD1|TRBJ2-5
TGTGCCAGCAGCCGACAGGGCTACCAAGAGACCCAGTACTTC
CASSRQGYQETQYF